This T cell receptor beta chain was obtained from a study of shared clonotypes between healthy human individuals. Source study methods: Filtering was not the same, since immunoSEQ gave junction-only sequences without quality scores. Sequencing was performed with immunoSEQ multiplex PCR; in TCRdb, only in-frame clones are kept and a portion is missing. V, J and clone size were drawn from that table, and D and trimming were deduced from the DNA. The sample gives around 480,000 clones, almost 80% of which show up once; around an eighth is in the top ten. With respect to this clone: This sample includes further DNA sequences coding for the same CDR3.

The CDR3 is 15 amino acids. The V end lost 0 bases, the J end lost 1 base, and 9 bases lay between the germline ends. The germline V gene has CDR1 SGHRS and CDR2 YFSETQ. Sequenced material: PBMCs. The clonotype originates from a woman in her thirties or forties in good health. Some clones in this sample may be carry-over from other donors' samples. The chain uses TRBV5-1 and TRBJ2-3; D remains ambiguous. This CDR3 is CASSLEGTRTDTQYF. CDR3 coding DNA: TGCGCCAGCAGCTTGGAAGGTACCCGCACAGATACGCAGTATTTT.